This is a list of T cell receptor beta chains from one sample in a study of blood T cell repertoires in COVID-19. The repertoire was sequenced with immunoSEQ multiplex PCR; TCRdb's copy has only in-frame clones and lacks some. The table records tens of thousands of clones, approximately 80% of them present only once. The sample consisted of peripheral blood. The receptors come from a man between 65 and 85 years old with acute or convalescent COVID-19. CDR3s include the opening cysteine and the closing phenylalanine or tryptophan. A D gene is named only where the DNA matches it firmly. Not every row has a clone size; where given, it reads once, few, many or a size class.

>-|17|TRBV5-4|TRBJ1-2|-
TGTGCCAGCAGGTCAAGGGGACGGGGGGGCGCCGACTATGGCTACACCTTC
CASRSRGRGGADYGYTF
>-|12|TRBV5-1|TRBJ2-5|once
TGCGCCAGCAGCTTGGGCAGGGAGACCCAGTACTTC
CASSLGRETQYF
>TRBD2|16|TRBV7-2|TRBJ2-1|once
TGTGCCAGCAGCCTTATGCGGTCTAGCGGAATCAATGAGCAGTTCTTC
CASSLMRSSGINEQFF
>TRBD1|14|TRBV24-1|TRBJ2-1|-
TGTGCCACCAGTGACTTCGGGACAGGCGATGAGCAGTTCTTC
CATSDFGTGDEQFF
>TRBD1|19|TRBV19|TRBJ1-4|-
TGTGCCAGTAGTAGGGTCCTCACAGGGGGCCTAGCAACTAATGAAAAACTGTTTTTT
CASSRVLTGGLATNEKLFF
>-|14|TRBV10-2|TRBJ1-1|-
TGCGCCAGCAGTGATAGGGCGGGGGCCGATGAAGCTTTCTTT
CASSDRAGADEAFF
>-|15|TRBV5-4|TRBJ1-1|-
TGTGCCAGCAGCCCGCGGAGGGGAACGAACACTGAAGCTTTCTTT
CASSPRRGTNTEAFF
>-|14|TRBV7-3|TRBJ2-5|few
TGTGCCAGCAGCCCCGGGGGTAGCGTGCAGACCCAGTACTTC
CASSPGGSVQTQYF
>TRBD1|13|TRBV18|TRBJ2-5|-
TGTGCCAGCTCGTCCAGGGGGAAAGAGACCCAGTACTTC
CASSSRGKETQYF
>TRBD2|18|TRBV4-1|TRBJ2-3|-
TGCGCCAGCAGCCAAGTCCTAGCGGGGGCCTCGGTTTCGCATACGCAGTATTTT
CASSQVLAGASVSHTQYF